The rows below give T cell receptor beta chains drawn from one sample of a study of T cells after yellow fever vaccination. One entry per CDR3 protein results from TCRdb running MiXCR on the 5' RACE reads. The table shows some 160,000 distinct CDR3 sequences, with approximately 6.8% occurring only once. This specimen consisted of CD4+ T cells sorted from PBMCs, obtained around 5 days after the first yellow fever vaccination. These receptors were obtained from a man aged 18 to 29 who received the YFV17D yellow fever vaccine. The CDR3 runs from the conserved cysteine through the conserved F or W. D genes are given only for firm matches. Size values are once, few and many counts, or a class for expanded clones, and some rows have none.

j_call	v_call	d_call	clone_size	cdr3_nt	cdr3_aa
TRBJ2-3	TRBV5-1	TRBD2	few	TGCGCCAGCAGCCAGGGACTAGCGGGGCGGTACACAGATACGCAGTATTTT	CASSQGLAGRYTDTQYF
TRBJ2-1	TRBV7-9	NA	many	TGTGCCAGCAGCTCCTCCAGGGTAAGGTATGAGCAGTTCTTC	CASSSSRVRYEQFF
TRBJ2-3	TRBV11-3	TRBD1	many	TGTGCCAGCAGCTACAGGGGGCTAAGCACAGATACGCAGTATTTT	CASSYRGLSTDTQYF
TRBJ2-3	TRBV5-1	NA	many	TGCGCCAGCAGCTTGGGGGGGGAATGGACAGATACGCAGTATTTT	CASSLGGEWTDTQYF
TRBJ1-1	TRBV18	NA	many	TGTGCCAGCTCAGTGACAGGTACAAACACTGAAGCTTTCTTT	CASSVTGTNTEAFF
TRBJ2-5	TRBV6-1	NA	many	TGTGCCAGCAGGTCCGGGGCCGGACGGCAAGAGACCCAGTACTTC	CASRSGAGRQETQYF
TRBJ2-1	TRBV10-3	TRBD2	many	TGTGCCACCAAGACTAGCGGGGCCTTCGATGAGCAGTTCTTC	CATKTSGAFDEQFF
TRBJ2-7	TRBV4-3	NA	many	TGCGCCAGCAGCATCCGAGCCCAGAGGGACGAGCAGTACTTC	CASSIRAQRDEQYF
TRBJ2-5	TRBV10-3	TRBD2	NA	TGTGCCATCAGTGAACGGAGCGGGGGAGAGACCCAGTACTTC	CAISERSGGETQYF
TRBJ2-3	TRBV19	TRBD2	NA	TGTGCCAGTAGTAGGTTAACGGGGGGTGTCGGCACAGATACGCAGTATTTT	CASSRLTGGVGTDTQYF
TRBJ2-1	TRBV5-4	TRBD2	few	TGTGCCAGCAGCTCCTCCGGGGGGGCCGGTAGTGAGCAGTTCTTC	CASSSSGGAGSEQFF
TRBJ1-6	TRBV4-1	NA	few	TGCGCCAGCAGCCCCTGGGCGTCGAGGGTAGGGCGCCATGGGTCACCCCTCCACTTT	CASSPWASRVGRHGSPLHF
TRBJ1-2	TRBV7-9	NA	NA	TGTGCCAGCAGCTTCCTCGGGGGAGGCTACACCTTC	CASSFLGGGYTF
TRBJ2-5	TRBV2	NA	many	TGTGCCAGCAGTGAACAGGGGAATGGTGAGACCCAGTACTTC	CASSEQGNGETQYF
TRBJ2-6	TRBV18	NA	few	TGTGCCAGCTCACCAACCTCTGGGGCCAACGTCCTGACTTTC	CASSPTSGANVLTF
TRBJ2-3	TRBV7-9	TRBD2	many	TGTGCCAGCAGCAGACTAGCGGGGGGGCCGGATACGCAGTATTTT	CASSRLAGGPDTQYF
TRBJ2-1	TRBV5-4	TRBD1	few	TGTGCCAGCAGCTTGGGGACAGGGAGCAATGAGCAGTTCTTC	CASSLGTGSNEQFF
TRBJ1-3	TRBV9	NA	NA	TGTGCCAGCAGCACCGGACCACCTCTTTCCTCTGGAAACACCATATATTTT	CASSTGPPLSSGNTIYF
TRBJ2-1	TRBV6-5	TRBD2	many	TGTGCCACCGGGACTACCTACAATGAGCAGTTCTTC	CATGTTYNEQFF
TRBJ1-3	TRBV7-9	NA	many	TGTGCCAGCAGCAACAGGGTGTTCTCTGGAAACACCATATATTTT	CASSNRVFSGNTIYF
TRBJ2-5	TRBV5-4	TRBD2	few	TGTGCCAGCAGCGGACTAGCGGGGGGGCGAGAGACCCAGTACTTC	CASSGLAGGRETQYF
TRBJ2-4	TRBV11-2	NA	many	TGTGCCAGCAGCCCGACCCAGGGGAGCTCAGGCAAAAACATTCAGTACTTC	CASSPTQGSSGKNIQYF
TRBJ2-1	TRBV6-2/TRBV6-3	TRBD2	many	TGTGCCAGCAGTCCGGGACTAGCGGGGGGCCACTACAATGAGCAGTTCTTC	CASSPGLAGGHYNEQFF
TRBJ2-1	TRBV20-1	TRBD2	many	TGCAGTGCTAGTTCGGGACGGGGGGGCTTCTACAATGAGCAGTTCTTC	CSASSGRGGFYNEQFF
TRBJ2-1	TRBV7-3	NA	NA	TGTGCCAGCAGCTCTTCGGGCCCCAACAGGAATGAGCAGTTCTTC	CASSSSGPNRNEQFF
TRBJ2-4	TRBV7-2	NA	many	TGTGCCAGCAGCCCTAGCGTCAAAAACATTCAGTACTTC	CASSPSVKNIQYF
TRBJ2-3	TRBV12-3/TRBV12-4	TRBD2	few	TGTGCCAGCAGTTTGGTAACTAGCGGGGGGCGGGGCACAGATACGCAGTATTTT	CASSLVTSGGRGTDTQYF
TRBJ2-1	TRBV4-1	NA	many	TGCGCCAGCAGCCGCCAGGGAAACGAGCAGTTCTTC	CASSRQGNEQFF
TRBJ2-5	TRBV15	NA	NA	TGTGCCACCAGCAGAGACTTGCGGGGAGGAGAGACCCAGTACTTC	CATSRDLRGGETQYF
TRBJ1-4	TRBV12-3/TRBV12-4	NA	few	TGTGCCAGCAGAGCCGCAACAGGGCTAGGTGAAAAACTGTTTTTT	CASRAATGLGEKLFF
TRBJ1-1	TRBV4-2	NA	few	TGTGCCAGCAGCCAAGAACCCGACAGCCAAGCTTTCTTT	CASSQEPDSQAFF
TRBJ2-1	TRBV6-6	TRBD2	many	TGTGCCAGCAGTGCGGGGGGGCTAAATGAGCAGTTCTTC	CASSAGGLNEQFF
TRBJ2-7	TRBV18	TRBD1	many	TGTGCCAGCTCACGAAGTCTGGGGACAGGGGACTACGAGCAGTACTTC	CASSRSLGTGDYEQYF
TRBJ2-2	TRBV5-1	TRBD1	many	TGCGCCAGCAGCTCGGACAGGGATGCGAACACCGGGGAGCTGTTTTTT	CASSSDRDANTGELFF
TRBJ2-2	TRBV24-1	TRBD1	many	TGTGCCACGGACAGGGGCACCGGGGAGCTGTTTTTT	CATDRGTGELFF
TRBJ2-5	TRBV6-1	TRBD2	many	TGTGCCAGCAACGTAGGACTAGCGGGGGGGCAAGAGACCCAGTACTTC	CASNVGLAGGQETQYF
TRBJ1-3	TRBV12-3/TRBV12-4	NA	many	TGTGCCAGCAGTCTCCAACGACAGATCTCTGGAAACACCATATATTTT	CASSLQRQISGNTIYF
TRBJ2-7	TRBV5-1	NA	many	TGCGCCAGCAGCCCTCAGACCGGGCCCCAGGAGAAGTACTTC	CASSPQTGPQEKYF
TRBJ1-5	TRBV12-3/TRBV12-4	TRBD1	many	TGTGCCAGCAGTTTACTTGGGACAGGGGGCAATCAGCCCCAGCATTTT	CASSLLGTGGNQPQHF
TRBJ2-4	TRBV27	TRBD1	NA	TGTGCCAGCAGTTCCGGGACAGGGGGCCCACTAGCCAAAAACATTCAGTACTTC	CASSSGTGGPLAKNIQYF
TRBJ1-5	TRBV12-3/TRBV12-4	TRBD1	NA	TGTGCCAGCAGTGTCCAGGGGGCTTATAGCAATCAGCCCCAGCATTTT	CASSVQGAYSNQPQHF
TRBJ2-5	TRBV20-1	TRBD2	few	TGCAGTGCCCATGCGGATGCGGGGGGGGTTGAGACCCAGTACTTC	CSAHADAGGVETQYF
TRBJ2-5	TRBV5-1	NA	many	TGCGCCAGCAGCTTCAGGGTCGGGGAGACCCAGTACTTC	CASSFRVGETQYF
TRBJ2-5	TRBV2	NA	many	TGTGCCAGCAGTGAACTCACGCAAGAGACCCAGTACTTC	CASSELTQETQYF
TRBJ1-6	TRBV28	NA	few	TGTGCCAGCAGTTTAAGGCAGGGAGGTTCACCCCTCCACTTT	CASSLRQGGSPLHF
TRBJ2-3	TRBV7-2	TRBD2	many	TGTGCCAGCAGCTTAGAGGGCGGGGGGAGCACAGATACGCAGTATTTT	CASSLEGGGSTDTQYF
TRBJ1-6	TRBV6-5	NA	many	TGTGCCAGCAGTTACTACCCAGGGGCCGCCCATTCACCCCTCCACTTT	CASSYYPGAAHSPLHF
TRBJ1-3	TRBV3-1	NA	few	TGTGCCAGCAGCCAAGTACCAGGGAGGAACACCATATATTTT	CASSQVPGRNTIYF
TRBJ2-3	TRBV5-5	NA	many	TGTGCCAGCAGCCCCCTGACGGGAGCCCCCACAGATACGCAGTATTTT	CASSPLTGAPTDTQYF
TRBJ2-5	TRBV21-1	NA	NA	TGTGCCAGCATCGCGGGTAGGGGGAACGCGCAAGAGACCCAGTACTTC	CASIAGRGNAQETQYF
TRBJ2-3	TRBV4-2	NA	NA	TGTGCCAGCAGCCAAGAAGGTCCAGTCGCGCGAGGCACAGATACGCAGTATTTT	CASSQEGPVARGTDTQYF
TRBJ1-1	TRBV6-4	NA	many	TGTGCCAGCAGTGCGGGAGGGGTGAACACTGAAGCTTTCTTT	CASSAGGVNTEAFF
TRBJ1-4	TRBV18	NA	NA	TGTGCCAGCTCACCGAGCCGGGGAGACGAAAAACTGTTTTTT	CASSPSRGDEKLFF
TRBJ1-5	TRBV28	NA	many	TGTGCCAGCAGACAGGGTAGCAATCAGCCCCAGCATTTT	CASRQGSNQPQHF
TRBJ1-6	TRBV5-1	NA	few	TGCGCCAGCACCCCCAGGGCGATGAGCTCCTATAATTCACCCCTCCACTTT	CASTPRAMSSYNSPLHF
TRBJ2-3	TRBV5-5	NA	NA	TGTGCCAGCAGCCCGGCCCACGAAAGAGCAGATACGCAGTATTTT	CASSPAHERADTQYF
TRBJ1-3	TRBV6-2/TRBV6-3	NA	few	TGTGCCAGCTCCGACAGTTCCTCTGGAAACACCATATATTTT	CASSDSSSGNTIYF